These 25 T cell receptor beta chains share one sample of origin, sequenced in a study of T cells after yellow fever vaccination. TCRdb passed the 5' RACE reads through MiXCR, listing each CDR3 protein once. The sample yields under 300,000 distinct CDR3 sequences, 10% to 15% seen once. Sequencing used CD4+ T cells sorted from PBMCs, obtained 45 days after the yellow fever booster vaccination. The receptors derive from a man aged 25 to 45 who received the YFV17D yellow fever vaccine.

The gene calls are TRBV12-3 or TRBV12-4 and TRBJ2-2, with no clear D. This CDR3 region has 12 residues. The ends were cut back, 5 bases at V and 6 bases at J, with 7 bases in the middle. The CDR3 DNA reads as TGTGCCAGCAGTCACAACTCCGGGGAGCTGTTTTTT. Protein sequence: CASSHNSGELFF.

The gene calls are TRBV10-2 and TRBJ1-5; D might be TRBD1 (5 bases). CDR1 and CDR2 from the germline V gene are WSHSY and SAAADI. CDR3 length equals 13 residues. V shed 5 bases and J shed 6 bases, with 11 bases lying between them. CDR3 sequence reads: CASSSRAFQPQHF. In nucleotides, the CDR3 is TGCGCCAGCAGTTCCAGGGCCTTTCAGCCCCAGCATTTT.

The rearrangement uses TRBV5-1 and TRBJ2-3; 8 bases are shared with TRBD2. Germline loops: CDR1 SGHRS, CDR2 YFSETQ. V shed 6 bases and J 1 base; nucleotides not matched to a gene: 10. The length of the CDR3 is 16 residues. CDR3 sequence reads: CASIPGKTSGTDTQYF. CDR3 DNA: TGCGCCAGCATCCCTGGAAAGACTAGCGGCACAGATACGCAGTATTTT.

The CDR3, as DNA: TGTGCCAGCAGCCCGGCCTACAATGAGCAGTTCTTC. This sequence encodes CASSPAYNEQFF. The chain employs TRBV7-2 and TRBJ2-1; no reliable D call. This CDR3 is built from 12 residues. The ends were cut back, 5 bases at V and 2 bases at J, with 4 bases in the middle. Per the germline V gene, CDR1 is SGHTA and CDR2 is FQGNSA.

This clonotype came up a few times. The gene calls are TRBV24-1 and TRBJ2-1; 7 nucleotides match TRBD1. Germline V gene lookup returns CDR1 KGHDR and CDR2 SFDVKD. The J segment lost 1 base and the V segment lost 4 bases, leaving 24 bases of the junction unmatched. The length of the CDR3 is 22 residues. CDR3 in amino acids: CATSDRLVDRVGSTRSYNEQFF. Written as DNA, the CDR3 is TGTGCCACCAGTGACCGTCTCGTCGACAGGGTAGGGTCAACAAGGTCCTACAATGAGCAGTTCTTC.

This chain uses TRBV7-2 with TRBJ2-5; 7 nucleotides match TRBD2. Trimming removed 6 bases from V and 3 bases from J; junction bases left unmatched: 7. The CDR3 is made up of 14 amino acids. Germline CDR1 SGHTA, CDR2 FQGNSA. The CDR3 region is CASRQPSGKETQYF. The CDR3 DNA follows: TGTGCCAGCAGACAACCTAGCGGAAAAGAGACCCAGTACTTC.

This chain links TRBV28 with TRBJ2-4, with D possibly being TRBD1 (5 bases). The V gene lost 8 bases and the J gene lost 1 base, with 30 bases spanning the gap. Germline V gene lookup returns CDR1 MDHEN and CDR2 SYDVKM. The CDR3 is 20 amino acids. CDR3 residues: CASWDGQGARSRRAKNIQYF. The CDR3 DNA sequence: TGTGCCAGCTGGGATGGGCAGGGCGCGAGGTCGAGGCGGGCCAAAAACATTCAGTACTTC.

The rearrangement joins TRBV20-1 to TRBJ2-7; the D is unclear. CDR1 and CDR2 from the germline V gene are DFQATT and SNEGSKA (reference sequence). The CDR3 has 13 residues. The germline V and J ends were trimmed by 3 bases and 6 bases, with 15 bases remaining between them. The CDR3 sequence is CSASRIDPFEQYF. The CDR3, as DNA: TGCAGTGCTAGTAGGATAGATCCTTTCGAGCAGTACTTC.

This clonotype came up a few times. The chain recombines TRBV12-3 or TRBV12-4 with TRBJ1-6; 9 positions match TRBD1. V was clipped by 6 bases and J by 9 bases; unmatched bases: 6. This CDR3 contains 14 residues. This CDR3 is CASRPGTGSSPLHF. The CDR3 nucleotides are TGTGCCAGCAGACCCGGGACAGGGAGTTCACCCCTCCACTTT.

In its sample, this clonotype was seen many times. V usage is TRBV29-1 and J usage is TRBJ2-5; 10 nucleotides align to TRBD2. The length of the CDR3 is 13 residues. V dropped 6 bases and J dropped 5; count of bases not matched to a gene: 6. Germline V gene sequence: CDR1 SQVTM, CDR2 ANQGSEA. CDR3 in DNA: TGCAGCGTCCGGACTAGCGGTGTGGAGACCCAGTACTTC. The encoded protein is CSVRTSGVETQYF.

The chain combines TRBV7-6 with TRBJ2-1; possibly TRBD1 for D (5 bases). CDR3 length equals 17 residues. CDR1 and CDR2 (germline): SGHVS, FNYEAQ. V was pared by 1 base and J by 5 bases, with 18 bases between. CDR3 DNA: TGTGCCAGCAGCTTAGTGGCTGTGACAGTTAAAAACAATGAGCAGTTCTTC. This gives the protein CASSLVAVTVKNNEQFF.

A note on this clonotype: Relative to the germline gene, one junction end is altered; a read error may explain this. V gene TRBV2 combines with J gene TRBJ2-1, with D possibly being TRBD1 or TRBD2 (5 bases each). Germline CDR1 reads SNHLY; CDR2 reads FYNNEI. This CDR3 region has 18 residues. CDR3 bases: TGTGCCTGCAGTTTGAAGGGGACCCCACGAACTACTAGAGGAGAGCAGTTCTTC. This translates into CACSLKGTPRTTRGEQFF.

This clonotype turned up a few times. This chain links TRBV11-2 with TRBJ2-3; TRBD1 aligns across 8 bases. The CDR3 has 14 amino acids. J lost 6 bases, V lost 3 bases, and 5 bases had no gene match. Germline-derived CDR1 and CDR2 are SGHAT and FQNNGV. This chain's CDR3 is CASSLWTGRDTQYF. In DNA form, the CDR3 reads TGTGCCAGCAGCTTGTGGACAGGGAGGGATACGCAGTATTTT. Filled out from reference TRBV11-2 and TRBJ2-3, the complete variable domain reads EAGVAQSPRYKIIEKRQSVAFWCNPISGHATLYWYQQILGQGPKLLIQFQNNGVVDDSQLPKDRFSAERLKGVDSTLKIQPAKLEDSAVYLCASSLWTGRDTQYFGPGTRLTVL.

This clonotype was seen a few times. This chain uses TRBV5-1 with TRBJ1-5; weak D call: TRBD1 (5 bases). CDR3 length: 15 amino acids. Germline CDR1 SGHRS, CDR2 YFSETQ. V was cut by 4 bases and J by 5 bases, with 16 bases left in between. The CDR3 reads CASSEGEPGDQPQHF. CDR3 sequence (DNA): TGCGCCAGCAGCGAAGGGGAACCCGGGGATCAGCCCCAGCATTTT.

The gene calls are TRBV7-2 and TRBJ1-5; weak D call: TRBD1 (5 bases). The germline V gene encodes CDR1 SGHTA and CDR2 FQGNSA. This CDR3 comprises 17 residues. V shed 5 bases and J shed 0 bases, with 17 bases lying between them. The CDR3 DNA reads as TGTGCCAGCAGCCAACGGGGTGGGGACCATAGCAATCAGCCCCAGCATTTT. Its protein is CASSQRGGDHSNQPQHF.

V gene TRBV27 combines with J gene TRBJ2-3; 7 nucleotides match TRBD1. The V gene end was trimmed by 6 bases and the J gene end by 1 base; junction bases not matched to a gene: 4. The V gene's germline CDR1 is MNHEY and CDR2 SMNVEV (reference sequence). The CDR3 runs 14 residues. CDR3 nucleotide sequence: TGTGCCAGCAGGGGGACAGCAGGCACAGATACGCAGTATTTT. Translation: CASRGTAGTDTQYF.

In the case of this clonotype: The junction and the germline gene differ at one end; a read error may be behind it. The V call is TRBV12-3 or TRBV12-4, the J call TRBJ2-3; D is uncertain. The CDR3 has 13 residues. The DNA of the CDR3 is TGTGCCAGCAGCCCGATGGTACATGATACGCAATATTTT. Protein: CASSPMVHDTQYF.

Remarks on this clonotype: At one boundary the junction diverges from the germline segment, which might be a read error. The CDR3 loop is CACSRAGTATSVANEQFF. In DNA form, the CDR3 reads TGTGCCTGCAGCCGTGCCGGGACGGCGACGTCGGTCGCCAATGAGCAGTTCTTC. V and J are TRBV13 and TRBJ2-1; D is possibly TRBD1 or TRBD2 (5 bases each). The CDR3 covers 18 residues. CDR1 PRHDT and CDR2 FYEKMQ come from the germline V gene (reference sequence).

The sample holds a few counts of this clonotype. The V gene is TRBV18, the J gene TRBJ1-5; D perhaps matches TRBD1 (6 bases). The germline V gene encodes CDR1 KGHSH and CDR2 LQKENI. There are 16 residues in the CDR3. Trimming took 4 bases from V and 1 from J, leaving 14 bases between them. The CDR3 DNA reads TGTGCCAGCTCACAAGGGGGACCGCCGAGCAATCAGCCCCAGCATTTT. Protein sequence: CASSQGGPPSNQPQHF.

Regarding this clonotype: As the CDR3 is not closed by the conserved phenylalanine or tryptophan, this likely results from a read error. The rearrangement joins TRBV5-1 to TRBJ2-1, with D uncertain. CDR3 length equals 13 residues. V was cut by 6 bases and J by 6 bases, with 13 bases left in between. CDR1 and CDR2 (germline): SGHRS, YFSETQ. In nucleotides, the CDR3 is TGCGCCAGCACTTCCCCTTGGCTCAATGAGCAGTTCTTA. This gives the protein CASTSPWLNEQFL.

V gene TRBV10-1 combines with J gene TRBJ2-1; TRBD2 agrees at 13 bases. J gave up 13 bases and V 4 bases, and 1 base lay outside the gene matches. This CDR3 contains 12 residues. The V gene's germline CDR1 is WNHNN and CDR2 SYGVQD (reference sequence). The CDR3 nucleotides are TGCGCCAGCAGTGTGGGACTAGCGGGACAGTTCTTC. Protein product: CASSVGLAGQFF.

V is TRBV29-1 and J is TRBJ2-7; D is uncertain. From germline, CDR1 is SQVTM and CDR2 ANQGSEA. The CDR3 covers 11 residues. V was trimmed by 4 bases and J by 3 bases, leaving 7 bases between them. CDR3 protein: CSVGGLYEQYF. The CDR3 coding sequence is TGCAGCGTTGGTGGCCTCTACGAGCAGTACTTC.

This clonotype was observed many times. The V call is TRBV4-3, the J call TRBJ1-4; D is unresolved. Germline V gene lookup returns CDR1 LGHNA and CDR2 YSLEER. Deletions cut 1 base from V and 8 bases from J, with 17 bases between. The CDR3 has 16 residues. CDR3 in amino acids: CASSQAGWDTNEKLFF. CDR3 DNA sequence: TGCGCCAGCAGCCAAGCCGGATGGGATACGAACGAAAAACTGTTTTTT.

This clonotype was seen a handful of times. The V gene is TRBV11-2, the J gene TRBJ2-5; 8 nucleotides agree with TRBD2. CDR1 is SGHAT, CDR2 FQNNGV, per germline. The J segment lost 2 bases and the V segment lost 5 bases, leaving 4 bases of the junction unmatched. The CDR3 contains 14 residues. The CDR3 DNA reads TGTGCCAGCAGCCGACTAGCGAATCAAGAGACCCAGTACTTC. It encodes CASSRLANQETQYF.

This clonotype was counted ten times or more. The V gene is TRBV18, the J gene TRBJ2-7, with D unclear. This CDR3 has 13 residues. Germline V lookup: CDR1 KGHSH, CDR2 LQKENI. V was clipped by 6 bases and J by 4 bases, with 13 bases between them. Written as DNA, the CDR3 is TGTGCCAGCTCCCCGTCCTGGGGTTACGAGCAGTACTTC. The encoded protein is CASSPSWGYEQYF.